Sequencing of this TCR beta chain was carried out in a study of T cells in localized non-small cell lung cancer. This clone was recorded only once. Measured with immunoSEQ multiplex PCR; TCRdb has only the in-frame clones, and not every one. The sample has some 52,000 clones, 86% seen once. There are 12 residues in the CDR3. Deletions cut 6 bases from V and 7 bases from J, with 12 bases between. Germline V gives CDR1 SEHNR, CDR2 FQNEAQ (reference sequence). Here the sequenced sample was peripheral blood, taken before any cancer treatment. The sequence was collected from a male donor aged 60 or over with stage III squamous cell lung carcinoma. J is TRBJ1-2 and V is TRBV7-9; D remains ambiguous. This chain's CDR3 is CASSRSGSGYTF. The CDR3 bases are TGTGCCAGCAGTAGATCTGGGTCTGGCTACACCTTC.